This T cell receptor beta chain emerged from a study of identical twins. TCRdb recomputed calls from the 5' RACE reads with MiXCR, one row per CDR3 protein. This sample has 350,000 or so distinct CDR3 sequences, with about 12% found just once. Broader study findings: Among monozygotic twins, out-of-frame TCR alpha sharing exceeded what models predicted.

In germline, CDR1 is KGHDR, CDR2 SFDVKD. The CDR3 is 19 amino acids. V lost 4 bases to trimming and J lost 8 bases, with 29 bases between them. On this clonotype: Its antigen is currently unknown.

The data were also submitted as part of a second study, on yellow fever vaccine responses in identical twins. As that study records: Reports say the vaccine T cell response in twins looked partly convergent and partly personalized.

The receptor was derived from a woman under 30 in good health. The V and J genes are TRBV24-1 and TRBJ2-1; D unclear. Material: CD8+ T cells sorted from blood. The CDR3: CATSEAGSDGDSTPYEQFF. CDR3 bases: TGTGCCACCAGTGAAGCCGGGTCGGATGGGGATAGCACTCCCTATGAGCAGTTCTTC.